These 8 T cell receptor beta chains were all obtained from the same sample, sequenced in a study of T cell responses to AZD1222 COVID-19 vaccine. Data came from immunoSEQ multiplex PCR; TCRdb stores just in-frame clones and leaves some out. Of around 170,000 clones listed, roughly 93% were seen once; the top ten hold 0.75% to 1%. Sequences were derived from peripheral blood, sampled on day 0 of AZD1222 vaccination. These receptors originate from an adult in good health.

V and J are TRBV13 and TRBJ1-3, with D uncertain. The ends were cut back, 0 bases at V and 2 bases at J, with 11 bases in the middle. From germline, CDR1 is PRHDT and CDR2 FYEKMQ (reference sequence). This CDR3 has 16 amino acids. In nucleotides, the CDR3 is TGTGCCAGCAGCTTAGGGCAGGCTCTGGCTGGAAACACCATATATTTT. It codes for CASSLGQALAGNTIYF.

This chain links TRBV29-1 with TRBJ1-2; D ambiguous. There are 13 residues in the CDR3. The germline gives CDR1 SQVTM, CDR2 ANQGSEA. V dropped 3 bases and J dropped 8 bases, with 16 bases sitting between them. This CDR3 reads CSVDGRPLSGYTF. The CDR3 DNA sequence: TGCAGCGTTGATGGCAGGCCACTTTCAGGCTACACCTTC.

The CDR3 spells CASSFNRPGYGYTF. The DNA of the CDR3 is TGTGCCAGCAGCTTTAACCGCCCGGGGTATGGCTACACCTTC. The chain employs TRBV5-8 and TRBJ1-2; D not certain. The V gene's germline CDR1 is SGHTS and CDR2 YDEGEE. V lost 2 bases, J lost 5 bases, and 13 bases lay in between. This CDR3 is built from 14 residues.

J is TRBJ1-1 and V is TRBV6-2 or TRBV6-3, with D tentatively TRBD1 (5 bases). This CDR3 is built from 15 residues. Trimming left V 5 bases short and J 1 base short, with 14 bases between. The germline V gene has CDR1 MNHEY and CDR2 SVGEGT. The CDR3 nucleotides read TGTGCCAGCAGTCGTGCAAGACAGTCGAACACTGAAGCTTTCTTT. The encoded protein is CASSRARQSNTEAFF.

This chain links TRBV6-5 with TRBJ2-1; D unresolved. V lost 3 bases and J 3 bases, leaving 12 bases between the germline ends. CDR1 MNHEY and CDR2 SVGAGI come from the germline V gene. The CDR3 totals 15 residues. The CDR3 DNA reads as TGTGCCAGCAGTTATTCTGGCGGAAACTACAATGAGCAGTTCTTC. Its protein product is CASSYSGGNYNEQFF.

The rearrangement uses TRBV18 and TRBJ1-4, with TRBD1 matching 8 bases. This CDR3 contains 19 residues. The germline V gene has CDR1 KGHSH and CDR2 LQKENI. V was clipped by 4 bases and J by 3 bases; unmatched bases: 16. In DNA form, the CDR3 reads TGTGCCAGCTCACTCACCGGGACAGGCGACCTTCCGGCTAATGAAAAACTGTTTTTT. This codes for CASSLTGTGDLPANEKLFF.

The rearrangement joins TRBV7-2 to TRBJ2-5, with D perhaps matching TRBD2 (6 bases). The V and J ends lost 1 base and 4 bases respectively, with 22 bases between them. The CDR3 is made up of 18 amino acids. Per germline, CDR1 SGHTA and CDR2 FQGNSA. CDR3 region: CASSLGGLGSGSRETQYF. CDR3 sequence (DNA): TGTGCCAGCAGCTTAGGTGGGTTGGGGAGCGGGTCCCGAGAGACCCAGTACTTC.

The genes are TRBV4-2 and TRBJ2-3; unclear D gene. Germline-derived CDR1 and CDR2 are LGHNA and YNFKEQ. CDR3 length: 16 amino acids. Trimming pared 0 bases from V and 0 bases from J, leaving 10 bases between. CDR3 amino acids: CASSQEGTTSTDTQYF. For the CDR3, the DNA is TGTGCCAGCAGCCAAGAAGGTACTACTAGCACAGATACGCAGTATTTT.